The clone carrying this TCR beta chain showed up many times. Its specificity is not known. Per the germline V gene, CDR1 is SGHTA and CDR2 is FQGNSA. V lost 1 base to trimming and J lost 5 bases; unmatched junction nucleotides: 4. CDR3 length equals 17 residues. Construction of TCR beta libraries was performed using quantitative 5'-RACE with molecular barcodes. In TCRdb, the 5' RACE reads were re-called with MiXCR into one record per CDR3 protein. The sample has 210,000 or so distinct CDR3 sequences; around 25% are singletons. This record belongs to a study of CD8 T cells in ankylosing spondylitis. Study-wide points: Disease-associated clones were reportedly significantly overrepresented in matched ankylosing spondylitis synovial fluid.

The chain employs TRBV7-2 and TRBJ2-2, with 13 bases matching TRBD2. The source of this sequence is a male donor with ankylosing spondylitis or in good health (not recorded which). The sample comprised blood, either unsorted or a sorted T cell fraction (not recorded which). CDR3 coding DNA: TGTGCCAGCAGCTTAGGACTAGCGGGAGGCTCGACCGGGGAGCTGTTTTTT. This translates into CASSLGLAGGSTGELFF.